Sequencing of this T cell receptor beta chain was carried out in a study of T cell responses to AZD1222 COVID-19 vaccine (dated by TCRdb to the early 2020s). A note on the overall study: Because spike-specific TCR depth and breadth did not differ between the two schedules, AZD1222 recipients who got a second dose at roughly 4 weeks were pooled with those who got a second dose at roughly 12 weeks. A total of about 230 trial participants underwent TCR sequencing, of whom approximately 210 received two doses of AZD1222 and about 25 received two doses of the MenACWY control vaccine. Enrollment into the trials was organized by age into subgroups of 18-55, 56-69 and 70-plus years, and those subgroups contained roughly 150, 30 and 60 TCR-sequenced participants, respectively. Here is what the overall study found, with its caveats: Conclusions about previously exposed vaccinees are limited because only a handful of AZD1222 recipients were SARS-CoV-2 seropositive at baseline. Nearly half of unique spike-specific TCRs reportedly recognized epitopes outside regions mutated in the B.1.351 and B.1.1.7 variants. After two AZD1222 doses, spike-specific TCR breadth and depth were significantly higher than at day 0 and than in MenACWY recipients. Because no day 14 peak-response samples were available, repertoires were characterized only after the peak T cell response. Participants were mostly white British and included more females than males, and it was suggested by the authors that clonal diversity may have been underestimated. The whole spike protein was spanned by vaccine-associated CD4 TCRs, and dominant responses were seen in regions 160-218 and 743-854. In the small 56-69-year group, the increase in depth fell short of significance, most likely because of low power.

From a lookup of the germline V gene, CDR1 and CDR2 are MNHEY and SVGAGI. V is pruned by 6 bases and J by 3 bases, leaving 4 bases of the junction without a gene match. Including the terminal cysteine and phenylalanine, the CDR3 comprises 13 residues. Only the CDR3 portion is preserved as DNA: 39 bases, with reading frame beginning at the first base. The CDR3 regions of human TCRbeta chains were subjected to immunosequencing. On the study's bioinformatics: TCRs in the repertoires were matched against a reference library of SARS-CoV-2-specific TCRs that had been generated with the MIRA antigen-specificity platform. Breadth meant the fraction of unique TCRs that were SARS-CoV-2-associated, whereas depth meant the fraction of total T cells that were SARS-CoV-2-associated. Using the MIRA data, each spike-specific TCR was mapped to the spike region that the TCR reacts to and placed in a CD4 or CD8 class. Log10-transformed breadth and depth values were compared by one-way ANOVA with Sidak's multiple comparisons tests. TCRdb holds this immuneACCESS table with in-frame rearrangements only. Some clones are missing; in checked studies, unresolved V genes explain under half, and the rest has no known cause. From that table come the V and J calls and clone size; the DNA was used to work out D and trimming. This sample gives 90,000 to 150,000 clones in total; approximately 90% of them show up just once. Together, the top ten hold around 3.5% of the sample.

In regard to this clone: Its antigen remains unidentified. Base-call qualities are not available, and no considerably larger clone is one nucleotide away.

The time point label of this sample denotes: baseline before first vaccination. The vaccinee samples were drawn from two UK trials, COV001 and COV002, one of which was a single-blind randomized controlled phase 2/3 trial testing AZD1222 (ChAdOx1 nCoV-19) in healthy adults. For TCRbeta chain sequencing, PBMC samples from trial participants were taken at day 0 and at day 28 after the second dose. The chain joins TRBV6-5 to TRBJ1-1, with TRBD1 matching 7 junction bases. This TCR derives from an adult in good health. Specimen: peripheral blood, collected on day 0 of AZD1222 vaccination. Here the CDR3 is given as CASSADRDTEAFF. The sequenced DNA: TGTGCCAGCAGCGCAGACAGGGACACTGAAGCTTTCTTT.